Presented here are 22 T cell receptor beta chains from one specimen sequenced in a study of cytomegalovirus exposure and HLA in healthy donors (dated 2017 in TCRdb). Libraries were built with the immunoSEQ multiplex PCR assay. The multiplex PCR relied on a mix of 60 forward primers for TCR Vbeta segments and 13 reverse primers for TCR Jbeta segments. TCRdb stores this immuneACCESS table with in-frame sequences only. Part of the clones is absent; in the studies checked, under half of the shortfall reflects unresolved V genes, and no reason is known for the rest. The sample table lists under 200,000 clones, about 80% of them with a count of one. Clones ranked in the top ten supply about 1.3% of the sample. The sample comprised PBMCs. The receptors here all came from a man aged 25 to 45 in good health and CMV-seronegative.

The gene calls are TRBV6-1 and TRBJ1-5, with TRBD1 as a possible D gene (6 bases). Germline CDR1 reads MNHNS; CDR2 reads SASEGT. V was pared by 2 bases and J by 3 bases, with 11 bases between. The CDR3 runs 15 residues. CDR3 in DNA: TGTGCCAGCAGTGAATTAGGGGGACCCAATCAGCCCCAGCATTTT. Translating gives CASSELGGPNQPQHF.

The V and J genes are TRBV5-1 and TRBJ2-1; perhaps TRBD1 as D (6 bases). Trimming took off 0 bases at V and 14 bases at J, with 18 bases between the two ends. CDR3 size: 14 residues. The germline V gene has CDR1 SGHRS and CDR2 YFSETQ. CDR3 sequence (DNA): TGCGCCAGCAGCTTGGAGGCAGGGACAAAGATTAAGTTCTTC. Amino acid sequence: CASSLEAGTKIKFF.

This clone has just one count. This chain joins TRBV5-5 and TRBJ1-5; D possibly corresponds to TRBD1 (5 bases). The V gene lost 4 bases and the J gene lost 7 bases, with 21 bases spanning the gap. CDR3 length equals 16 residues. Germline CDR1 and CDR2: SGHKS and YYEKEE (reference sequence). The CDR3 protein is CASSDGQWGEDQPQHF. Written as DNA, the CDR3 is TGTGCCAGCAGCGACGGACAATGGGGGGAGGACCAGCCCCAGCATTTT.

The V call is TRBV30, the J call TRBJ2-6; TRBD2 is a possible D gene (5 bases). V dropped 5 bases and J dropped 0 bases, with 20 bases sitting between them. This CDR3 has 18 amino acids. The V gene's germline CDR1 is GTSNPN and CDR2 SVGIG (reference sequence). The CDR3: CAWGIYGRKNSGANVLTF. The CDR3 bases are TGTGCCTGGGGGATTTATGGGAGAAAGAACTCTGGGGCCAACGTCCTGACTTTC. Full variable domain (outside the CDR3, taken from reference TRBV30 and TRBJ2-6): SQTIHQWPATLVQPVGSPLSLECTVEGTSNPNLYWYRQAAGRGLQLLFYSVGIGQISSEVPQNLSASRPQDRQFILSSKKLLLSDSGFYLCAWGIYGRKNSGANVLTFGAGSRLTVL.

The sample holds a few counts of this clone. The J gene is TRBJ2-4, the V gene TRBV6-6; D is perhaps TRBD1 (5 bases). This CDR3 comprises 14 residues. V was shortened by 2 bases and J by 6 bases, with 11 bases between the two germline ends. CDR1 and CDR2 from the germline V gene are MNHNY and SVGAGI (reference sequence). The CDR3 DNA reads TGTGCCAGCAGTTACGGGCAGGGTGGAAACATTCAGTACTTC. It specifies CASSYGQGGNIQYF.

This chain uses TRBV4-3 with TRBJ1-1; the D is unclear. The V and J ends lost 0 bases and 10 bases respectively, with 21 bases between them. Germline V gene lookup returns CDR1 LGHNA and CDR2 YSLEER. This CDR3 is built from 16 residues. CDR3 bases: TGCGCCAGCAGCCAAGATCGATTTTCCGTAGGCAGCGGAGCTTTCTTT. Amino acid sequence: CASSQDRFSVGSGAFF.

The chain recombines TRBV19 with TRBJ2-1; the match to TRBD2 covers 12 bases. V shed 5 bases and J 10 bases; nucleotides not matched to a gene: 18. The CDR3 extends over 18 amino acids. Germline V gene lookup returns CDR1 LNHDA and CDR2 SQIVND (reference sequence). In DNA, the CDR3 is TGTGCCAGTAGTTATCCCCCGGGACTAGCGGGCGGAGGGGGGGAGCAGTTCTTC. Amino acids: CASSYPPGLAGGGGEQFF.

The chain is built from TRBV4-1 and TRBJ2-5; TRBD2 matches at 8 bases. Trimming cost V 0 bases and J 2 bases; bases outside gene matches: 8. CDR1 and CDR2 (germline): MGHRA, YSYEKL. This CDR3 is 17 amino acids long. CDR3 sequence (DNA): TGCGCCAGCAGCCAAGAAGGCCTAGCGGGTTTTCAAGAGACCCAGTACTTC. Its translation: CASSQEGLAGFQETQYF.

This clone came up once. The rearrangement links TRBV7-8 to TRBJ2-5; no clear D. Trimming took off 2 bases at V and 2 bases at J, with 9 bases between the two ends. Per the germline V gene, CDR1 is SGHVS and CDR2 is FQNEAQ. This CDR3 region has 14 residues. The CDR3 DNA reads TGTGCCAGCAGCTTATTCGCCGGGCAAGAGACCCAGTACTTC. It translates to CASSLFAGQETQYF. The whole variable domain, filled in from reference TRBV7-8 and TRBJ2-5, reads GAGVSQSPRYKVAKRGQDVALRCDPISGHVSLFWYQQALGQGPEFLTYFQNEAQLDKSGLPSDRFFAERPEGSVSTLKIQRTQQEDSAVYLCASSLFAGQETQYFGPGTRLLVL.

In nucleotides, the CDR3 is TGCGCCAGCAGCTTCAGGGACTTCCAAGAGACCCAGTACTTC. Amino acid sequence: CASSFRDFQETQYF. The chain links TRBV5-1 to TRBJ2-5; a possible D gene is TRBD2 (6 bases). Germline V CDR1 and CDR2: SGHRS, YFSETQ. The V end was cut by 2 bases, the J end by 1 base, with 9 bases between. The CDR3 is 14 amino acids.

The chain joins TRBV27 to TRBJ2-1; TRBD2 is a possible D gene (6 bases). Trimming removed 3 bases from V and 7 bases from J, with 13 bases in between. This CDR3 contains 14 residues. Per the germline V gene, CDR1 is MNHEY and CDR2 is SMNVEV (reference sequence). This CDR3 reads CASSFFGLPNEQFF. CDR3 bases: TGTGCCAGCAGTTTTTTCGGACTACCGAATGAGCAGTTCTTC.

This sequence joins TRBV19 and TRBJ2-2; 8 nucleotides align to TRBD1. This CDR3 is 13 amino acids long. Trimming at V came to 8 bases and at J to 6 bases, leaving 5 bases not matched to a gene. Germline CDR1 is LNHDA and CDR2 is SQIVND (reference sequence). CDR3 amino acids: CASFGQGAGELFF. The CDR3 nucleotides are TGTGCCAGTTTCGGACAGGGAGCCGGGGAGCTGTTTTTT.

The rearrangement links TRBV30 to TRBJ2-7; a possible D gene is TRBD2 (6 bases). Looked up from germline, CDR1 is GTSNPN and CDR2 is SVGIG (reference sequence). This CDR3 region has 12 residues. Deletions cut 7 bases from V and 3 bases from J, with 13 bases between. CDR3 region: CASRDRSYEQYF. The CDR3 DNA reads TGTGCCTCGCGGGACCGTAGCTACGAGCAGTACTTC.

For this clone: Other DNA sequences within the sample encode an identical CDR3. V and J are TRBV5-5 and TRBJ2-7; TRBD1 matches at 7 bases. The CDR3 covers 15 residues. Germline CDR1 reads SGHKS; CDR2 reads YYEKEE (reference sequence). V lost 0 bases and J lost 3; bases outside the gene matches: 6. DNA for the CDR3: TGTGCCAGCAGCTTGGTTCCAGGGGGAAGCTACGAGCAGTACTTC. Translation gives CASSLVPGGSYEQYF.

This clone turned up a few times. Here the CDR3 DNA reads TGTGCCAGCAGTTACTCCGGGAGCGAGCAGTACTTC. Its protein is CASSYSGSEQYF. This chain joins TRBV6-5 and TRBJ2-7; weak D call: TRBD2 (6 bases). This CDR3 has 12 residues. The V gene's germline CDR1 is MNHEY and CDR2 SVGAGI. The V gene lost 0 bases and the J gene lost 6 bases, with 6 bases spanning the gap.

The chain couples TRBV7-3 to TRBJ2-3; D may be TRBD2 (5 bases). The CDR3 runs to 16 residues. Germline CDR1 and CDR2: SGHTA and FQGTGA. V dropped 5 bases and J dropped 1 base, with 16 bases sitting between them. CDR3 in amino acids: CASSPTWGDGTDTQYF. The CDR3, as DNA: TGTGCCAGCAGCCCAACCTGGGGAGACGGCACAGATACGCAGTATTTT.

The chain employs TRBV29-1 and TRBJ2-1; a weak D match, TRBD2 (5 bases). The CDR3 is 11 amino acids. The V and J ends lost 6 bases and 2 bases respectively, with 5 bases between them. CDR1 is SQVTM and CDR2 is ANQGSEA in the germline V gene. CDR3 bases: TGCAGCGTACTAGCCTACAATGAGCAGTTCTTC. Translated: CSVLAYNEQFF.

This clone has just one count. The rearrangement joins TRBV27 to TRBJ1-1; D remains unclear. V lost 9 bases and J 0 bases, leaving 8 bases between the germline ends. This CDR3 comprises 12 residues. CDR1 is MNHEY and CDR2 is SMNVEV in the germline V gene (reference sequence). CDR3 DNA sequence: TGTGCCAGTACCGCGATGAACACTGAAGCTTTCTTT. Translation gives CASTAMNTEAFF.

This clone was counted once. The chain joins TRBV7-2 to TRBJ1-6; possible D gene TRBD1, 6 bases. This CDR3 has 14 residues. Trimming left V 1 base short and J 9 bases short, with 10 bases between. Germline V gene sequence: CDR1 SGHTA, CDR2 FQGNSA. The CDR3 DNA sequence: TGTGCCAGCAGCTTAGGCAGGGGCGCTTCACCCCTCCACTTT. It codes for CASSLGRGASPLHF.

The rearrangement links TRBV5-1 to TRBJ2-7, with 8 bases matching TRBD1. Trimming at V came to 0 bases and at J to 3 bases, leaving 2 bases not matched to a gene. There are 14 residues in the CDR3. Germline V gene lookup returns CDR1 SGHRS and CDR2 YFSETQ. In DNA form, the CDR3 reads TGCGCCAGCAGCTTGGGGACAGGGTACTACGAGCAGTACTTC. Its translation is CASSLGTGYYEQYF.

The chain employs TRBV28 and TRBJ1-2; D unresolved. Germline V gene sequence: CDR1 MDHEN, CDR2 SYDVKM. The CDR3 runs 13 residues. V lost 8 bases, J lost 5 bases, and 15 bases lay in between. The CDR3 nucleotides read TGTGCCAGCCAGGAGCCGGGATTTTATGGCTACACCTTC. Translation: CASQEPGFYGYTF.

Turning to this clone: In the same sample, other DNA sequences code for this CDR3. CDR3 bases: TGTGCCTGGAGTGTGGGGGGGACAGATACGCAGTATTTT. This gives the protein CAWSVGGTDTQYF. V is TRBV30 and J is TRBJ2-3; TRBD2 aligns across 7 bases. The trim removed 0 bases at V and 3 bases at J, leaving 0 bases unmatched. Germline V gene data show CDR1 as GTSNPN and CDR2 as SVGIG (reference sequence). The CDR3 contains 13 residues.